This paragraph covers one T cell receptor beta chain sequence. As yet, its antigen is unknown. Generated by immunoSEQ multiplex PCR, the TCRdb table keeps only in-frame clones and is missing some. The repertoire has around 100,000 clones, approximately 91% of them found once; the top ten carry approximately 19%. The record originates from a study of T cell responses to AZD1222 COVID-19 vaccine. Points from the study as a whole: Baseline seropositivity occurred in only a handful of AZD1222 recipients. Regions 160-218 and 743-854 held dominance among vaccine-associated CD4 TCRs, which spanned spike.

The sample here was peripheral blood, taken on day 0 of AZD1222 vaccination. This clonotype originated in an adult in good health.

In DNA, the CDR3 is TGTGCCAGCAGTTTAGGGTCAGATACGCAGTATTTT. As protein: CASSLGSDTQYF. The chain employs TRBV12-3 or TRBV12-4 and TRBJ2-3; D gene unclear. This CDR3 region has 12 residues. V was shortened by 1 base and J by 4 bases, with 3 bases between the two germline ends.